This TCR beta chain was recovered during a study of molecular identifiers for immune sequencing clone quantification. Study details: Across replicate runs, RNA obtained from about 21,000 or 97,000 naive CD8 cells was divided into five, with four undergoing sequencing. Study results and limitations: Clonotypes surpassing 20 RNA copies contained over 99% of effector molecules, versus under 1% in naive cells. The sizes of highly expanded clones could be underestimated when identical TCR molecules share a barcode.

On this clonotype: Its antigen remains unknown. A read error may produce the germline difference seen at one junction end.

Generation of bulk TCR libraries relied on previously described methods and listed TCR primers. TCRdb re-derived calls from the PCR reads in MiXCR, one entry per CDR3 protein. The data contain approximately 590,000 distinct CDR3 sequences, approximately 24% of them singletons. This CDR3 spans 14 amino acids. Germline assignment: CDR1 SNHLY and CDR2 FYNNEI. This chain links TRBV2 with TRBJ2-1; D gene unclear. Sequenced input: naive CD8+ T cells from blood, with Jurkat cell RNA spiked in. The sample's subset: FACS-sorted CD8+CD4-CCR7+CD45RA+ naive T cells. This TCR was sampled from a human donor in good health. Some libraries in this study had Jurkat cell RNA spiked in. The CDR3 loop is CASSDSLRLNEQSF. CDR3 in DNA: TGTGCCAGCAGTGACTCCTTACGGTTGAATGAGCAGTCCTTC.